A single sample is the source of the 27 T cell receptor beta chains below, sequenced in a study of cytomegalovirus exposure and HLA in healthy donors. In the PCR, 60 Vbeta and 13 Jbeta primers were used. Repertoires were generated with immunoSEQ multiplex PCR, while TCRdb's copy carries only in-frame clones and drops some. In the table there are some 180,000 clones, around 74% of which are singletons. The specimen sequenced was PBMCs. All receptors derive from a male donor in good health and CMV-seronegative.

The gene calls are TRBV2 and TRBJ1-3; no clear D. V was trimmed by 5 bases and J by 2 bases, leaving 13 bases between them. Per the germline V gene, CDR1 is SNHLY and CDR2 is FYNNEI. The CDR3 has 15 residues. The CDR3: CASSPSRGTGNTIYF. The CDR3 bases are TGTGCCAGCAGTCCCTCCCGCGGAACTGGAAACACCATATATTTT. Looking up the rest from reference TRBV2 and TRBJ1-3 gives the full variable domain: EPEVTQTPSHQVTQMGQEVILRCVPISNHLYFYWYRQILGQKVEFLVSFYNNEISEKSEIFDDQFSVERPDGSNFTLKIRSTKLEDSAMYFCASSPSRGTGNTIYFGEGSWLTVV.

The chain links TRBV19 to TRBJ2-3; 7 bases agree with TRBD1. The CDR3 sequence is 15 residues long. The J segment lost 4 bases and the V segment lost 3 bases, leaving 7 bases of the junction unmatched. Germline CDR1 is LNHDA and CDR2 is SQIVND (reference sequence). CDR3 sequence: CASSMAGQGADTQYF. CDR3 bases: TGTGCCAGTAGTATGGCAGGGCAGGGGGCAGATACGCAGTATTTT.

J is TRBJ1-2 and V is TRBV11-2; D is uncertain. The CDR3 has 14 residues. The V end lost 4 bases, the J end lost 7 bases, and 16 bases lay between the germline ends. Per germline, CDR1 SGHAT and CDR2 FQNNGV. The CDR3 here is CASSSTISPGGYTF. In nucleotides, the CDR3 is TGTGCCAGCAGCTCCACGATAAGCCCCGGTGGCTACACCTTC.

V usage is TRBV6-1 and J usage is TRBJ1-1; 7 nucleotides match TRBD1. The CDR3 is 14 amino acids. Germline CDR1 reads MNHNS; CDR2 reads SASEGT. The V segment lost 8 bases and the J segment 0 bases; nucleotides outside the gene matches: 6. CDR3 coding DNA: TGTGCCAGCTCGGGACAGCTATTGAACACTGAAGCTTTCTTT. It yields the protein CASSGQLLNTEAFF.

V and J are TRBV6-1 and TRBJ1-6; 9 positions agree with TRBD1. CDR3 length: 15 amino acids. Trimming removed 1 base from V and 9 bases from J; junction bases left unmatched: 4. CDR1 MNHNS and CDR2 SASEGT come from the germline V gene. DNA for the CDR3: TGTGCCAGCAGTGAAGGGACAGGGGAGATTTCACCCCTCCACTTT. Its translation is CASSEGTGEISPLHF.

This clone was counted between two and nine times. The chain employs TRBV7-9 and TRBJ1-1, with a weak D call TRBD1 (5 bases). V was cut by 7 bases and J by 6 bases, with 15 bases left in between. Germline CDR1 and CDR2: SEHNR and FQNEAQ (reference sequence). The CDR3 is made up of 13 amino acids. CDR3 bases: TGTGCCAGCAACACCGCCGGGGGAGCTGAAGCTTTCTTT. It translates to CASNTAGGAEAFF.

This chain joins TRBV5-4 and TRBJ2-1; 11 nucleotides agree with TRBD2. The CDR3 consists of 18 residues. Germline lookup yields CDR1 SGHNT and CDR2 YYREEE (reference sequence). Trimming took 4 bases from V and 2 from J; bases not matched to a gene: 11. The DNA of the CDR3 is TGTGCCAGCAGCGACATCATTAGCGGGGGGGCCGCCTACAATGAGCAGTTCTTC. The encoded protein is CASSDIISGGAAYNEQFF. The variable domain in full, completed from reference TRBV5-4 and TRBJ2-1, reads ETGVTQSPTHLIKTRGQQVTLRCSSQSGHNTVSWYQQALGQGPQFIFQYYREEENGRGNFPPRFSGLQFPNYSSELNVNALELDDSALYLCASSDIISGGAAYNEQFFGPGTRLTVL.

V gene TRBV6-1 combines with J gene TRBJ2-7; D remains unclear. Trimming took 11 bases from V and 7 from J, leaving 24 bases between them. The CDR3 runs 14 residues. CDR1 MNHNS and CDR2 SASEGT come from the germline V gene. The CDR3 region is CASLVPTSFGEQYF. CDR3 sequence (DNA): TGTGCCTCGTTAGTCCCAACTTCCTTCGGGGAGCAGTACTTC.

The gene calls are TRBV19 and TRBJ2-1; 9 bases align to TRBD2. The J segment lost 4 bases and the V segment lost 4 bases, leaving 5 bases of the junction unmatched. The CDR3 totals 15 residues. Germline lookup yields CDR1 LNHDA and CDR2 SQIVND (reference sequence). CDR3 nucleotide sequence: TGTGCCAGTAGTAAGGCTAGCGGGGTATACAATGAGCAGTTCTTC. Its translation: CASSKASGVYNEQFF.

The chain is built from TRBV7-2 and TRBJ2-7, with D maybe TRBD2 (5 bases). In germline, CDR1 is SGHTA, CDR2 FQGNSA. Deletions cut 4 bases from V and 7 bases from J, with 20 bases between. The CDR3 has 15 amino acids. The CDR3 sequence is CASSSFLAVGGEQYF. DNA for the CDR3: TGTGCCAGCAGCTCATTTTTGGCGGTCGGCGGGGAGCAGTACTTC. The whole variable domain, filled in from reference TRBV7-2 and TRBJ2-7, reads GAGVSQSPSNKVTEKGKDVELRCDPISGHTALYWYRQSLGQGLEFLIYFQGNSAPDKSGLPSDRFSAERTGGSVSTLTIQRTQQEDSAVYLCASSSFLAVGGEQYFGPGTRLTVT.

J is TRBJ1-6 and V is TRBV6-5; D might be TRBD1 (5 bases). CDR3 size: 15 residues. Germline V gene lookup returns CDR1 MNHEY and CDR2 SVGAGI. The germline V and J ends were trimmed by 4 bases and 11 bases, with 18 bases remaining between them. CDR3 in amino acids: CASSSAGLGLPPLHF. CDR3 nucleotides: TGTGCCAGCAGTTCCGCAGGGTTAGGTCTCCCACCCCTCCACTTT.

The chain uses TRBV11-2 and TRBJ2-5, with 8 positions matching TRBD2. Germline-derived CDR1 and CDR2 are SGHAT and FQNNGV. The CDR3 extends over 16 amino acids. Unmatched junction bases numbered 12, after V lost 5 bases and J lost 4 bases. CDR3 bases: TGTGCCAGCAGCCCGAGAGCCGGGAGGGCCGGAGAGACCCAGTACTTC. Amino acid sequence: CASSPRAGRAGETQYF. Full variable domain (rest looked up from reference TRBV11-2 and TRBJ2-5): EAGVAQSPRYKIIEKRQSVAFWCNPISGHATLYWYQQILGQGPKLLIQFQNNGVVDDSQLPKDRFSAERLKGVDSTLKIQPAKLEDSAVYLCASSPRAGRAGETQYFGPGTRLLVL.

A word on this clone: One end of the junction fails to match germline, which may point to a read error. This chain uses TRBV10-2 with TRBJ1-1; perhaps TRBD1 as D (5 bases). The CDR3 covers 16 residues. Germline CDR1 WSHSY, CDR2 SAAADI. This chain's CDR3 is CASRRNPGPMNAEAFF. In DNA, the CDR3 is TGCGCCAGCAGGAGAAATCCAGGGCCCATGAACGCTGAAGCTTTCTTT.

This chain links TRBV25-1 with TRBJ2-3; 9 bases map to TRBD1. The germline V gene encodes CDR1 MGHDK and CDR2 SYGVNS. Unmatched junction bases numbered 6, after V lost 6 bases and J lost 2 bases. The CDR3 is 15 residues long. This CDR3 reads CASSLDRGVTDTQYF. CDR3 coding DNA: TGTGCCAGCAGCCTGGACAGGGGTGTCACAGATACGCAGTATTTT.

The chain recombines TRBV4-1 with TRBJ2-1; perhaps TRBD1 as D (6 bases). The CDR3 has 15 amino acids. Germline V gives CDR1 MGHRA, CDR2 YSYEKL. The V end was cut by 3 bases, the J end by 11 bases, with 20 bases between. The CDR3 loop reads CASSQAGTRGFKQFF. The CDR3 nucleotides are TGCGCCAGCAGCCAGGCCGGGACAAGGGGTTTTAAGCAGTTCTTC.

The chain combines TRBV29-1 with TRBJ2-2; D possibly corresponds to TRBD1 (6 bases). The CDR3 loop spans 13 amino acids. Germline loops: CDR1 SQVTM, CDR2 ANQGSEA. Trimming removed 5 bases from V and 4 bases from J, with 11 bases in between. The CDR3 loop reads CSVPRGRTGELFF. The CDR3, as DNA: TGCAGCGTTCCCAGGGGCCGCACCGGGGAGCTGTTTTTT.

This clone was detected only a few times. The V gene is TRBV28, the J gene TRBJ1-1; D may be TRBD1 (5 bases). This CDR3 contains 13 residues. Trimming cost V 1 base and J 7 bases, with 10 bases left between them. The germline V gene has CDR1 MDHEN and CDR2 SYDVKM. CDR3 sequence reads: CASSLSPTDEAFF. As DNA, the CDR3 is TGTGCCAGCAGTTTATCTCCGACAGATGAAGCTTTCTTT. Complete variable domain (other parts from reference TRBV28 and TRBJ1-1): DVKVTQSSRYLVKRTGEKVFLECVQDMDHENMFWYRQDPGLGLRLIYFSYDVKMKEKGDIPEGYSVSREKKERFSLILESASTNQTSMYLCASSLSPTDEAFFGQGTRLTVV.

The chain recombines TRBV6-1 with TRBJ1-5, with 7 bases identical to TRBD1. The germline V gene encodes CDR1 MNHNS and CDR2 SASEGT. With V trimmed by 2 bases and J by 6 bases, 4 bases remained unmatched. The CDR3 spans 14 residues. DNA of the CDR3: TGTGCCAGCAGTGAAACAGGGGTCCTTCAGCCCCAGCATTTT. It translates to CASSETGVLQPQHF.

The rearrangement links TRBV20-1 to TRBJ1-2, with no clear D. Germline CDR1 and CDR2: DFQATT and SNEGSKA (reference sequence). V was cut by 2 bases and J by 8 bases, with 9 bases left in between. The CDR3 has 11 residues. In DNA form, the CDR3 reads TGCAGTGCTAGATCCACCCAGGGCTACACCTTC. It codes for CSARSTQGYTF.

This clone was found once. The CDR3 sequence is CASSFHGRDRDRLYNEQFF. In DNA form, the CDR3 reads TGTGCCAGCAGTTTCCACGGACGAGACAGGGATCGTCTTTACAATGAGCAGTTCTTC. This chain connects TRBV28 to TRBJ2-1; 7 bases align to TRBD1. CDR1 and CDR2 (germline): MDHEN, SYDVKM. With 3 bases clipped from V and 4 bases from J, the junction kept 18 bases outside the gene matches. This CDR3 region has 19 residues.

The CDR3 nucleotides are TGTGCCACCAGCTTTTACAGGGATCAGCCCCAGCATTTT. It translates to CATSFYRDQPQHF. This sequence joins TRBV15 and TRBJ1-5; a weak D match, TRBD1 (6 bases). CDR1 is LNHNV and CDR2 is YYDKDF in the germline V gene (reference sequence). V dropped 5 bases and J dropped 5 bases, with 10 bases sitting between them. CDR3 length: 13 amino acids.

V and J are TRBV7-3 and TRBJ2-1, with 11 bases that match TRBD2. The germline V gene has CDR1 SGHTA and CDR2 FQGTGA. The CDR3 runs 16 residues. J gave up 1 base and V 4 bases, and 3 bases lay outside the gene matches. CDR3 loop: CASSSLAGGSYNEQFF. DNA for the CDR3: TGTGCCAGCAGCTCTTTAGCGGGGGGGTCCTACAATGAGCAGTTCTTC.

The J gene is TRBJ1-5, the V gene TRBV4-1; 8 bases are shared with TRBD1. The CDR3 contains 13 residues. Germline V gives CDR1 MGHRA, CDR2 YSYEKL. Trimming at V came to 5 bases and at J to 6 bases, leaving 3 bases not matched to a gene. The chain's CDR3 is CASSDRGGQPQHF. DNA for the CDR3: TGCGCCAGCAGCGACAGGGGAGGTCAGCCCCAGCATTTT.

V is TRBV6-1 and J is TRBJ2-1, with 11 bases lining up with TRBD2. The CDR3 consists of 15 residues. The V gene end was trimmed by 4 bases and the J gene end by 4 bases; junction bases not matched to a gene: 3. Germline CDR1 MNHNS, CDR2 SASEGT. The CDR3 sequence: CASSVLAGVYNEQFF. CDR3 nucleotides: TGTGCCAGCAGTGTACTAGCGGGAGTGTACAATGAGCAGTTCTTC.

The chain joins TRBV18 to TRBJ2-1; D is perhaps TRBD1 (5 bases). CDR3 length: 15 residues. Trimming left V 2 bases short and J 5 bases short, with 13 bases between. The germline V gene has CDR1 KGHSH and CDR2 LQKENI. CDR3 in amino acids: CASSPRGSSHNEQFF. The CDR3, as DNA: TGTGCCAGCTCACCAAGGGGTAGTTCCCACAATGAGCAGTTCTTC. Full variable domain (missing parts from reference TRBV18 and TRBJ2-1): NAGVMQNPRHLVRRRGQEARLRCSPMKGHSHVYWYRQLPEEGLKFMVYLQKENIIDESGMPKERFSAEFPKEGPSILRIQQVVRGDSAAYFCASSPRGSSHNEQFFGPGTRLTVL.

The CDR3 bases are TGTGCCAGCAGTGCAGGCCGGATAAGTTCACCCCTCCACTTT. It yields the protein CASSAGRISSPLHF. The gene calls are TRBV25-1 and TRBJ1-6; D remains unclear. This CDR3 contains 14 residues. V was pared by 4 bases and J by 9 bases, with 13 bases between. CDR1 is MGHDK, CDR2 SYGVNS, per germline.

The V gene is TRBV6-5, the J gene TRBJ2-3; possibly TRBD1 for D (6 bases). Deletions cut 0 bases from V and 0 bases from J, with 10 bases between. CDR1 and CDR2 from the germline V gene are MNHEY and SVGAGI. This CDR3 comprises 16 residues. CDR3 DNA: TGTGCCAGCAGTTACTCGAACAGGGCCAGCACAGATACGCAGTATTTT. It is translated as CASSYSNRASTDTQYF.